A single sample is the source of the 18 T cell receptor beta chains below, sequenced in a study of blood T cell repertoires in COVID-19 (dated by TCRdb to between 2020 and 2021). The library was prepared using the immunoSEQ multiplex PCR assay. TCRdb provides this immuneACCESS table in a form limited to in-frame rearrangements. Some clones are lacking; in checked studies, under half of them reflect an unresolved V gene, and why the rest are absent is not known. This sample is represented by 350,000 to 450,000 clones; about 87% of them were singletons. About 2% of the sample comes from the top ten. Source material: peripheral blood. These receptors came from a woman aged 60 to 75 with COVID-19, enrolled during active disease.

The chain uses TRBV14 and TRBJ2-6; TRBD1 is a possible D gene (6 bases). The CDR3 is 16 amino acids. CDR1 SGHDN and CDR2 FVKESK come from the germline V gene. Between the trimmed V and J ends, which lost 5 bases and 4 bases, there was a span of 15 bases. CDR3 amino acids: CASSKRQVSGANVLTF. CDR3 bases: TGTGCCAGCAGCAAGCGACAGGTCTCCGGGGCCAACGTCCTGACTTTC.

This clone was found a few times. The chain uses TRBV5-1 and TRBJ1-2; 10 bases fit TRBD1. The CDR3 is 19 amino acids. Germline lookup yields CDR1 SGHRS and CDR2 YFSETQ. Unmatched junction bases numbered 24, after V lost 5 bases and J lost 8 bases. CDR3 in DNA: TGCGCCAGCAGACAAGGACAGGGGGATGTAGCTTTCTGGTTGGGCGGCTACACCTTC. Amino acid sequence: CASRQGQGDVAFWLGGYTF.

CDR3 protein: CASSYRSRAQTPLHF. CDR3 sequence (DNA): TGTGCCAGCAGTTACCGCTCCAGGGCCCAAACACCCCTCCACTTT. The rearrangement joins TRBV27 to TRBJ1-6; a weak D match, TRBD1 (5 bases). In germline, CDR1 is MNHEY, CDR2 SMNVEV (reference sequence). Trimming took 4 bases from V and 11 from J, leaving 18 bases between them. This CDR3 is built from 15 residues.

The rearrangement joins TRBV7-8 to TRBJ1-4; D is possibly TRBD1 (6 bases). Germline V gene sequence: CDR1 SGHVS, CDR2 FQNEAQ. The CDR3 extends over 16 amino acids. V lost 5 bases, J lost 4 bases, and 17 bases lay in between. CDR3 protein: CASSPNLGQYNEKLFF. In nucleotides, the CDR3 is TGTGCCAGCAGCCCTAACCTCGGACAGTATAATGAAAAACTGTTTTTT.

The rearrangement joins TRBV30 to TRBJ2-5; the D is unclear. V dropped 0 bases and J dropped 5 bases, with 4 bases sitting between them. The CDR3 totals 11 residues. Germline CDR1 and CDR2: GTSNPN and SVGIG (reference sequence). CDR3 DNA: TGTGCCTGGAGTGTATCGGAGACCCAGTACTTC. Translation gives CAWSVSETQYF.

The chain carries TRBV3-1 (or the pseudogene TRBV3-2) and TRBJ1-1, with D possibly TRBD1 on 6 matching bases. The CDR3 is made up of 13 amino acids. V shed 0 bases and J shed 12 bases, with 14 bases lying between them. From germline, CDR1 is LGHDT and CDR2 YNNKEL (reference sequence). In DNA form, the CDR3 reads TGTGCCAGCAGCCAAGATCGGACAGAGGGAACTTTCTTT. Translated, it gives CASSQDRTEGTFF.

The CDR3 DNA reads as TGCGCCAGCAAACAGGGGTCCACCCAGGGGAACACTGAAGCTTTCTTT. Protein sequence: CASKQGSTQGNTEAFF. This sequence joins TRBV5-1 and TRBJ1-1; 7 bases map to TRBD1. This CDR3 region has 16 residues. The junction had 12 bases not matched to a gene; V was cut back by 6 bases and J by 1 base. CDR1 and CDR2 (germline): SGHRS, YFSETQ.

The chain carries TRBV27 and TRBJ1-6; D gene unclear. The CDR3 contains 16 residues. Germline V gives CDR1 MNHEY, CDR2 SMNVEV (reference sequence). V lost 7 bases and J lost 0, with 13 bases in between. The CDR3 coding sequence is TGTGCCAGCACCTCTTTTGTGTCCTCCTATAATTCACCCCTCCACTTT. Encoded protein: CASTSFVSSYNSPLHF.

The CDR3 is CASSYTVIGELFF. DNA of the CDR3: TGTGCCAGCAGTTACACCGTCATCGGGGAGCTGTTTTTT. V gene TRBV11-2 combines with J gene TRBJ2-2; D remains unclear. The V and J ends lost 6 bases and 7 bases respectively, with 12 bases between them. This CDR3 comprises 13 residues. Germline values: CDR1 SGHAT, CDR2 FQNNGV.

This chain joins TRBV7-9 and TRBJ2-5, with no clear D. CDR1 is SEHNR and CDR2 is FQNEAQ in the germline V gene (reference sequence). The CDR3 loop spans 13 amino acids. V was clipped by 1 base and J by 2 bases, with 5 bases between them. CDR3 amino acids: CASSLGQQETQYF. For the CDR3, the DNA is TGTGCCAGCAGCTTAGGGCAGCAAGAGACCCAGTACTTC.

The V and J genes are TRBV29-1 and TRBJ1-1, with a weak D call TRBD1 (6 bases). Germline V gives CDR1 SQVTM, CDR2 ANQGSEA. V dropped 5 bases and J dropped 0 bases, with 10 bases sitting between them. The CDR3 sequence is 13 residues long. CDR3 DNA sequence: TGCAGCGTTTACCAGGGGATGAACACTGAAGCTTTCTTT. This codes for CSVYQGMNTEAFF.

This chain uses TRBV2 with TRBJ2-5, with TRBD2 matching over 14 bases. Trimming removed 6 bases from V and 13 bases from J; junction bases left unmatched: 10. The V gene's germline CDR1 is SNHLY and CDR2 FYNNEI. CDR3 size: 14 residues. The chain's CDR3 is CASSQTLTSGGGYF. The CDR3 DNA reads TGTGCCAGCAGCCAGACCCTGACTAGCGGGGGGGGGTACTTC.

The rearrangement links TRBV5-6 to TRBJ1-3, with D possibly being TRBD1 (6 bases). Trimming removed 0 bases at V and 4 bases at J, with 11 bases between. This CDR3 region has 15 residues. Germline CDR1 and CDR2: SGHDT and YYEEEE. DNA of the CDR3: TGTGCCAGCAGCTTGGAACAGGGTTACGGAAACACCATATATTTT. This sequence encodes CASSLEQGYGNTIYF.

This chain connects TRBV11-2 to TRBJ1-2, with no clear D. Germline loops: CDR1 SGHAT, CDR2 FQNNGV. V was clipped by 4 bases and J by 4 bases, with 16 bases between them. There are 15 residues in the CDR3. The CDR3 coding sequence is TGTGCCAGCAGCTCCCTCAAGGTACCGGGCTATGGCTACACCTTC. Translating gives CASSSLKVPGYGYTF.

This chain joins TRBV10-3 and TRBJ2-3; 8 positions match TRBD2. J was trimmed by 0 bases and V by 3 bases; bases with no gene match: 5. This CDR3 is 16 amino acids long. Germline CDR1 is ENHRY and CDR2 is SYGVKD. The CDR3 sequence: CAISDGSGGSTDTQYF. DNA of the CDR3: TGTGCCATCAGTGACGGCAGCGGGGGTAGCACAGATACGCAGTATTTT.

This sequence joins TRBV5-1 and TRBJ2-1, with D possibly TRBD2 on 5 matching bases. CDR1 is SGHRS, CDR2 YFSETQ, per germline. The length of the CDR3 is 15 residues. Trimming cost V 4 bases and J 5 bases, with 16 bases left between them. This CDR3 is CASSPGSWTDNEQFF. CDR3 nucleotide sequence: TGCGCCAGCAGCCCGGGATCCTGGACGGACAATGAGCAGTTCTTC.

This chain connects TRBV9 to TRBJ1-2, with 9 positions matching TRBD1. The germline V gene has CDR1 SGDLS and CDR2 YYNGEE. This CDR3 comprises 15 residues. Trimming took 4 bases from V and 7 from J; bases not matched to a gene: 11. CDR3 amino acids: CASSPRETGGFGYTF. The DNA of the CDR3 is TGTGCCAGCAGCCCTCGCGAGACAGGGGGGTTTGGCTACACCTTC.

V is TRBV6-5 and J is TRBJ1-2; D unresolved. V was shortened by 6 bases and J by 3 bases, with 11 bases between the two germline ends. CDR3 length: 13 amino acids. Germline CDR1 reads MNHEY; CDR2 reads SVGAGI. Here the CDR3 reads CASSVLGHYGYTF. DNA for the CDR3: TGTGCCAGCAGCGTCCTAGGCCACTATGGCTACACCTTC.